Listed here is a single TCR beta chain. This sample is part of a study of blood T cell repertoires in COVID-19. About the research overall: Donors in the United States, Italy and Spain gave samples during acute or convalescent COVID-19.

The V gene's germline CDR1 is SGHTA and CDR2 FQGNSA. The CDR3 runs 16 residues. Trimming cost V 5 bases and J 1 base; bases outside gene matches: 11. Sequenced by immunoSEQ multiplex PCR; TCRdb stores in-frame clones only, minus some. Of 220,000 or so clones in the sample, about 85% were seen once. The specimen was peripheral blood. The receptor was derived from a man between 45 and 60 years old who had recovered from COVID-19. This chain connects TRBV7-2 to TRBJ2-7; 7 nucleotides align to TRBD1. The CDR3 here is CASSPGGRTISYEQYF. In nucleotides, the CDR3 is TGTGCCAGCAGCCCAGGGGGACGGACCATTTCCTACGAGCAGTACTTC. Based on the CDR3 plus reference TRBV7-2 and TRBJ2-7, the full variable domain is GAGVSQSPSNKVTEKGKDVELRCDPISGHTALYWYRQSLGQGLEFLIYFQGNSAPDKSGLPSDRFSAERTGGSVSTLTIQRTQQEDSAVYLCASSPGGRTISYEQYFGPGTRLTVT.